The 23 T cell receptor beta chains in this list originate from one sample, sequenced in a study of blood T cells in healthy people across ages. Together with a sample-barcoded 5' primer, a J-beta primer mix was included in a second PCR lasting roughly 7 to 11 cycles. TCRdb re-called the 5' RACE reads through MiXCR, storing one row per CDR3 protein. The sample lists around 970,000 distinct CDR3 sequences, 45% to 60% occurring once. What was sequenced was blood. The origin of the receptors is a woman aged 55-75 years in good health.

V and J are TRBV7-9 and TRBJ2-7; D gene unclear. The germline V gene has CDR1 SEHNR and CDR2 FQNEAQ (reference sequence). V was pared by 3 bases and J by 7 bases, with 10 bases between. This CDR3 has 12 amino acids. The CDR3 loop reads CASSFSFREQYF. The CDR3 DNA is TGTGCCAGCAGCTTCTCTTTTCGGGAGCAGTACTTC.

This clonotype was counted a few times. The rearrangement links TRBV20-1 to TRBJ2-7; D uncertain. V was shortened by 3 bases and J by 0 bases, with 12 bases between the two germline ends. There are 14 residues in the CDR3. Germline loops: CDR1 DFQATT, CDR2 SNEGSKA (reference sequence). In DNA, the CDR3 is TGCAGTGCTAGTGTCCAGCCCTCCTCCTACGAGCAGTACTTC. It translates to CSASVQPSSYEQYF.

This chain links TRBV4-3 with TRBJ1-3; the D gene is possibly TRBD1 (5 bases). CDR1 and CDR2 (germline): LGHNA, YSLEER. This CDR3 spans 15 amino acids. Trimming took 4 bases from V and 1 from J, leaving 11 bases between them. As DNA, the CDR3 is TGCGCCAGCAGCCTAGGGGAGGGATCTGGAAACACCATATATTTT. Residues: CASSLGEGSGNTIYF.

The chain employs TRBV29-1 and TRBJ2-6; 7 bases are shared with TRBD1. The CDR3 sequence is 15 residues long. Trimming removed 6 bases from V and 0 bases from J; junction bases left unmatched: 5. The germline V gene encodes CDR1 SQVTM and CDR2 ANQGSEA. The CDR3 is CSVRDRGSGANVLTF. The CDR3 DNA reads TGCAGCGTCCGGGACAGAGGCTCTGGGGCCAACGTCCTGACTTTC. The full variable domain, its missing parts supplied by reference TRBV29-1 and TRBJ2-6, is SAVISQKPSRDICQRGTSLTIQCQVDSQVTMMFWYRQQPGQSLTLIATANQGSEATYESGFVIDKFPISRPNLTFSTLTVSNMSPEDSSIYLCSVRDRGSGANVLTFGAGSRLTVL.

This clonotype was counted only a few times. The V and J genes are TRBV27 and TRBJ2-7; D is possibly TRBD2 (6 bases). Trimming stripped 9 bases from V and 0 bases from J, with 12 bases between. Germline V gene lookup returns CDR1 MNHEY and CDR2 SMNVEV (reference sequence). This CDR3 has 13 amino acids. This CDR3 is CASVGRDSYEQYF. The CDR3 coding sequence is TGTGCCAGTGTTGGGCGGGACTCCTACGAGCAGTACTTC.

The V gene is TRBV6-2 or TRBV6-3, the J gene TRBJ1-5, with TRBD1 matching 8 bases. V lost 2 bases to trimming and J lost 1 base; unmatched junction nucleotides: 13. The CDR3 totals 19 residues. CDR1 and CDR2 (germline): MNHEY, SVGEGT. Written as DNA, the CDR3 is TGTGCCAGCAGTTACGTGATTGGGACAGGTAAAGGGAGCAATCAGCCCCAGCATTTT. This codes for CASSYVIGTGKGSNQPQHF.

The chain has TRBV7-6 and TRBJ1-6; perhaps TRBD1 as D (5 bases). The germline V and J ends were trimmed by 5 bases and 2 bases, with 19 bases remaining between them. CDR3 size: 18 residues. The germline V gene encodes CDR1 SGHVS and CDR2 FNYEAQ. The CDR3 loop is CASSRLRGFFPYNSPLHF. The CDR3 nucleotides read TGTGCCAGCAGCAGACTTCGGGGGTTTTTCCCCTATAATTCACCCCTCCACTTT.

The rearrangement uses TRBV7-9 and TRBJ2-5, with 9 bases matching TRBD1. CDR1 and CDR2 (germline): SEHNR, FQNEAQ (reference sequence). The V and J ends lost 5 bases and 11 bases, in that order; junction bases with no gene match: 18. The CDR3 has 16 residues. In DNA, the CDR3 is TGTGCCAGCAGCCTGGCCGGGACAGGGAGTTTGGCTGAGCAGTACTTC. Its translation: CASSLAGTGSLAEQYF.

The genes are TRBV27 and TRBJ2-5, with 9 positions matching TRBD1. The J call is doubtful: the DNA matches TRBJ2-7 better. The CDR3 consists of 16 residues. The germline gives CDR1 MNHEY, CDR2 SMNVEV (reference sequence). The CDR3 loop is CASREGQGSTRYEQYF. The CDR3 coding sequence is TGTGCCAGCAGGGAGGGACAGGGCTCAACCAGGTACGAGCAGTACTTC.

The rearrangement joins TRBV5-6 to TRBJ2-5, with 14 bases identical to TRBD2. Per the germline V gene, CDR1 is SGHDT and CDR2 is YYEEEE. The CDR3 length is 19 residues. V trimming: 4 bases; J trimming: 0 bases; junction bases outside the gene matches: 11. CDR3: CASSTRLAGGNLYQETQYF. CDR3 nucleotides: TGTGCCAGCAGCACCAGACTAGCGGGAGGGAATCTGTACCAAGAGACCCAGTACTTC.

The chain combines TRBV6-6 with TRBJ1-2, with D hard to call. Between the trimmed V and J ends, which lost 2 bases and 3 bases, there was a span of 7 bases. Germline-derived CDR1 and CDR2 are MNHNY and SVGAGI (reference sequence). This CDR3 has 13 residues. The CDR3 loop reads CASSYEGHYGYTF. CDR3 nucleotides: TGTGCCAGCAGTTACGAGGGCCACTATGGCTACACCTTC.

This clonotype has only one observation. This chain joins TRBV28 and TRBJ2-2; 10 bases agree with TRBD1. V was pared by 6 bases and J by 8 bases, with 6 bases of the junction left unmatched. CDR3 length: 14 residues. In germline, CDR1 is MDHEN, CDR2 SYDVKM. CDR3 nucleotide sequence: TGTGCCAGCAGACGACAGGGGGCGGGTGGGGAGCTGTTTTTT. This translates into CASRRQGAGGELFF.

This clonotype was seen more than once but under ten times. This rearrangement joins TRBV5-1 to TRBJ2-1, with D possibly matching TRBD1 (6 bases). V was cut by 7 bases and J by 7 bases, with 12 bases left in between. The CDR3 totals 12 residues. Per germline, CDR1 SGHRS and CDR2 YFSETQ. The CDR3 protein is CASAGQSNEQFF. The CDR3 DNA follows: TGCGCCAGCGCCGGACAGTCGAATGAGCAGTTCTTC.

Comment on this clonotype: A clone one base away is much larger, so this may be a read error. This chain uses TRBV10-3 with TRBJ2-7, with D hard to call. The CDR3 loop spans 9 amino acids. Germline V gene data show CDR1 as ENHRY and CDR2 as SYGVKD. CDR3 DNA: TGTGCCCTCTCCTACGAGCGGTACTTC. This codes for CALSYERYF.

This clonotype occurred a few times. The chain is built from TRBV7-3 and TRBJ2-1; 7 bases are a match to TRBD2. The length of the CDR3 is 16 residues. Trimming cost V 5 bases and J 5 bases; bases outside gene matches: 12. From germline, CDR1 is SGHTA and CDR2 FQGTGA. The CDR3 nucleotides are TGTGCCAGCAGCCCGGGGGTCAAAGGGAGGGACAATGAGCAGTTCTTC. It specifies CASSPGVKGRDNEQFF.

This chain uses TRBV11-2 with TRBJ2-7; D may be TRBD1 or TRBD2 (5 bases each). The germline gives CDR1 SGHAT, CDR2 FQNNGV. The CDR3 has 14 amino acids. The V and J ends lost 3 bases and 2 bases respectively, with 11 bases between them. CDR3 sequence reads: CASSFGDGAYEQYF. DNA for the CDR3: TGTGCCAGCAGCTTTGGGGACGGTGCCTACGAGCAGTACTTC.

This chain connects TRBV18 to TRBJ2-7; D is unresolved. The CDR3 consists of 14 residues. The V and J ends lost 0 bases and 3 bases respectively, with 9 bases between them. The germline gives CDR1 KGHSH, CDR2 LQKENI. The CDR3 loop reads CASSPPAESYEQYF. The CDR3 bases are TGTGCCAGCTCACCACCTGCCGAGAGCTACGAGCAGTACTTC. The whole variable domain, filled in from reference TRBV18 and TRBJ2-7, reads NAGVMQNPRHLVRRRGQEARLRCSPMKGHSHVYWYRQLPEEGLKFMVYLQKENIIDESGMPKERFSAEFPKEGPSILRIQQVVRGDSAAYFCASSPPAESYEQYFGPGTRLTVT.

V is TRBV4-1 and J is TRBJ2-7; weak D call: TRBD1 (5 bases). V was trimmed by 0 bases and J by 6 bases, leaving 15 bases between them. Germline V lookup: CDR1 MGHRA, CDR2 YSYEKL. This CDR3 has 15 amino acids. The CDR3 nucleotides are TGCGCCAGCAGCCAAGATAGGGCAGGGTCAGGCGAGCAGTACTTC. It is translated as CASSQDRAGSGEQYF.

This clonotype came up a few times. The chain employs TRBV12-3 or TRBV12-4 and TRBJ2-4, with 8 bases identical to TRBD1. The assigned J gene may be wrong: the sequence end matches TRBJ2-7 better. CDR3 size: 14 residues. The chain's CDR3 is CASSLDGTGYEQYF. Here the CDR3 DNA reads TGTGCCAGCAGTTTAGACGGGACAGGCTACGAGCAGTACTTC.

The sample holds a few counts of this clonotype. V and J are TRBV6-1 and TRBJ2-3; D may be TRBD1 (6 bases). V was cut by 4 bases and J by 3 bases, with 14 bases left in between. Per the germline V gene, CDR1 is MNHNS and CDR2 is SASEGT. This CDR3 region has 15 residues. As DNA, the CDR3 is TGTGCCAGCAGTGCCCGGTTTCAGGGGACAGATACGCAGTATTTT. This translates into CASSARFQGTDTQYF.

This chain links TRBV5-6 with TRBJ1-2; 9 nucleotides match TRBD1. Germline assignment: CDR1 SGHDT and CDR2 YYEEEE. The V segment lost 2 bases and the J segment 4 bases; nucleotides outside the gene matches: 9. The CDR3 is 16 residues long. CDR3 in DNA: TGTGCCAGCAGCTTTCGCTCCCCGGGACAGGGCTATGGCTACACCTTC. It codes for CASSFRSPGQGYGYTF.

This clonotype has only one observation. This chain joins TRBV2 and TRBJ2-1, with unresolved D. Trimming took off 6 bases at V and 5 bases at J, with 11 bases between the two ends. The V gene's germline CDR1 is SNHLY and CDR2 FYNNEI. This CDR3 is built from 13 residues. The CDR3 loop reads CASSYTRDNEQFF. CDR3 in DNA: TGTGCCAGCAGCTACACACGGGACAATGAGCAGTTCTTC.

This clonotype was seen a few times. V gene TRBV29-1 combines with J gene TRBJ2-5; D possibly corresponds to TRBD1 (5 bases). Germline lookup yields CDR1 SQVTM and CDR2 ANQGSEA. With 3 bases removed from V and 4 bases from J, the gap between germline ends came to 15 bases. The CDR3 is 14 residues long. The CDR3 protein is CSVEYTGVGETQYF. As DNA, the CDR3 is TGCAGCGTTGAGTATACAGGAGTAGGAGAGACCCAGTACTTC.